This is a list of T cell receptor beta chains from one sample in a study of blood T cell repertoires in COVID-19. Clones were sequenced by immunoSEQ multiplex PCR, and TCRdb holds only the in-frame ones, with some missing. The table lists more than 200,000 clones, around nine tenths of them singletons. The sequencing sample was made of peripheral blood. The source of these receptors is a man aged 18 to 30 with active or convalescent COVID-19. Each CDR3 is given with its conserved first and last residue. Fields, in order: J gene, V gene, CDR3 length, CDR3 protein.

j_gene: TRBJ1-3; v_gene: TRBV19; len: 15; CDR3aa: CASTHRTASGNTIYF
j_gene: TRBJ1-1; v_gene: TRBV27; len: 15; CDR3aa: CASSLSTGSPVEAFF
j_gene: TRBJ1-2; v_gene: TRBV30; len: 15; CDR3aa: CAWSVPDRGDYGYTF
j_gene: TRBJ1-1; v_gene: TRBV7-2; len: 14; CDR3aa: CASSLGVENTEAFF
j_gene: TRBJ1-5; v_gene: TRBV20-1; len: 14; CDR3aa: CSASGTGSNQPQHF
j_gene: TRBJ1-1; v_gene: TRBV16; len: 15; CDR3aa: CASSKRDRGGTEAFF
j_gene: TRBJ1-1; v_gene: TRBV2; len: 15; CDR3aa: CASSDQGMWVTEAFF
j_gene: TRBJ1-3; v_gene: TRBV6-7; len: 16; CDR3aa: CASSLNLRAFGNTIYF
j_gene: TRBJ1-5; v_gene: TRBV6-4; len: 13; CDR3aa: CASSETGGGPQHF
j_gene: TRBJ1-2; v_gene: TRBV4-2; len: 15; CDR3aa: CASSLRVGGGYGYTF
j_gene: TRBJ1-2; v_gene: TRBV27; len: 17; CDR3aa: CASSTGDPWLTNYGYTF
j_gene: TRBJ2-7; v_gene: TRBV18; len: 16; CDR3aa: CASSPTGIGVPYEQYF